What follows are 22 T cell receptor beta chains derived from one specimen sequenced in a study of T cells in Graves' hyperthyroidism and ophthalmopathy. It was RNA transcripts that yielded the amplified TCR beta CDR3 regions. Primed by the HTBI set, a first-round RT-PCR was run on the TCR CDR3. TCRdb used MiXCR to reprocess the multiplex PCR reads, holding one entry per CDR3 protein. The sample includes hundreds of thousands of distinct CDR3 sequences, 20% to 25% of them seen just once. The sample consisted of blood. All receptors derive from a man aged 50 to 59 with Graves' hyperthyroidism.

This clonotype has a count of ten or more. V and J are TRBV3-1 and TRBJ2-7, with 13 positions matching TRBD2. The CDR3 consists of 15 residues. Germline assignment: CDR1 LGHDT and CDR2 YNNKEL (reference sequence). J was trimmed by 5 bases and V by 4 bases; bases with no gene match: 5. Written as DNA, the CDR3 is TGTGCCAGCAGCCCGGGACTAGCGGGAAGGGACGAGCAGTACTTC. Translation: CASSPGLAGRDEQYF.

The chain recombines TRBV4-1 with TRBJ1-3, with D tentatively TRBD1 (6 bases). The CDR3 is 15 amino acids. Germline assignment: CDR1 MGHRA and CDR2 YSYEKL. Between the trimmed V and J ends, which lost 2 bases and 0 bases, there was a span of 8 bases. The CDR3 protein is CASSQLQGSGNTIYF. CDR3 coding DNA: TGCGCCAGCAGCCAACTACAGGGCTCTGGAAACACCATATATTTT.

This clonotype occurred many times. The chain carries TRBV6-1 and TRBJ2-5; D remains ambiguous. Looked up from germline, CDR1 is MNHNS and CDR2 is SASEGT. This CDR3 region has 13 residues. V was shortened by 3 bases and J by 2 bases, with 7 bases between the two germline ends. The CDR3 DNA reads TGTGCCAGCAGTGACACACTTCAAGAGACCCAGTACTTC. It is translated as CASSDTLQETQYF.

This clonotype turned up a few times. V and J are TRBV3-1 and TRBJ2-1; TRBD2 matches at 13 bases. In germline, CDR1 is LGHDT, CDR2 YNNKEL (reference sequence). V gave up 4 bases and J gave up 10 bases; unmatched junction bases: 10. The CDR3 contains 16 residues. The CDR3 spells CASSLPTSGRANEQFF. The CDR3, as DNA: TGTGCCAGCAGCCTCCCTACTAGCGGGAGGGCCAACGAGCAGTTCTTC.

A remark on this clonotype: Relative to the germline gene, one junction end is altered; a read error may explain this. The J gene is TRBJ2-1, the V gene TRBV7-2, with TRBD2 matching over 7 bases. CDR1 is SGHTA and CDR2 is FQGNSA in the germline V gene. The CDR3 covers 19 residues. The CDR3 spells CASSLDASGTLGSCNEQFF. The CDR3 DNA reads TGTGCCAGCAGCTTAGACGCTAGCGGAACGTTAGGGTCCTGCAATGAGCAGTTCTTC.

The chain uses TRBV7-2 and TRBJ1-2, with a weak D call TRBD1 (5 bases). The CDR3 totals 13 residues. V was shortened by 2 bases and J by 8 bases, with 12 bases between the two germline ends. The germline gives CDR1 SGHTA, CDR2 FQGNSA. The CDR3 region is CASSLTLREGYTF. The CDR3 bases are TGTGCCAGCAGCTTAACTCTCAGGGAGGGCTACACCTTC. Based on the CDR3 plus reference TRBV7-2 and TRBJ1-2, the full variable domain is GAGVSQSPSNKVTEKGKDVELRCDPISGHTALYWYRQSLGQGLEFLIYFQGNSAPDKSGLPSDRFSAERTGGSVSTLTIQRTQQEDSAVYLCASSLTLREGYTFGSGTRLTVV.

The CDR3 region is CASISLGAVKAFF. The CDR3 region has the DNA TGTGCCAGCATCTCTTTGGGGGCAGTGAAAGCTTTCTTT. V and J are TRBV6-1 and TRBJ1-1, with D possibly TRBD1 on 6 matching bases. The CDR3 is 13 amino acids. The V gene's germline CDR1 is MNHNS and CDR2 SASEGT. Trimming took 7 bases from V and 9 from J, leaving 18 bases between them.

This clonotype has just a few counts. CDR3 in DNA: TGTGCCAGCAGCTTAGCAGGGGCGGACATTCAGTACTTC. It translates to CASSLAGADIQYF. The chain is built from TRBV7-9 and TRBJ2-4; D might be TRBD1 (5 bases). The V gene's germline CDR1 is SEHNR and CDR2 FQNEAQ (reference sequence). Trimming removed 0 bases from V and 8 bases from J, with 8 bases in between. The CDR3 has 13 residues.

This clonotype was detected once. The genes are TRBV12-3 or TRBV12-4 and TRBJ1-1; tentative D call: TRBD1 (6 bases). V was cut by 2 bases and J by 4 bases, with 8 bases left in between. This CDR3 comprises 13 residues. The CDR3 region is CASSLQGLTEAFF. Here the CDR3 DNA reads TGTGCCAGCAGTTTACAGGGGCTCACTGAAGCTTTCTTT.

This chain connects TRBV4-1 to TRBJ1-2; TRBD1 might be the D (5 bases). V lost 2 bases, J lost 2 bases, and 12 bases lay in between. Germline values: CDR1 MGHRA, CDR2 YSYEKL. The CDR3 has 15 residues. The CDR3 sequence is CASSQYDSANYGYTF. The DNA for the CDR3 is TGCGCCAGCAGCCAATATGACAGCGCGAACTATGGCTACACCTTC.

This clonotype appeared many times. The V and J genes are TRBV28 and TRBJ2-7; 10 bases line up with TRBD2. V trimming: 4 bases; J trimming: 1 base; junction bases outside the gene matches: 1. CDR1 is MDHEN and CDR2 is SYDVKM in the germline V gene. The length of the CDR3 is 14 residues. In DNA form, the CDR3 reads TGTGCCAGCAGTTCACTAGCGGGGTCCTACGAGCAGTACTTC. This codes for CASSSLAGSYEQYF.

The chain combines TRBV7-9 with TRBJ2-7; perhaps TRBD2 as D (5 bases). The CDR3 totals 13 residues. Germline V gene lookup returns CDR1 SEHNR and CDR2 FQNEAQ (reference sequence). V was trimmed by 5 bases and J by 3 bases, leaving 11 bases between them. The CDR3 sequence: CASSPEGNYEQYF. For the CDR3, the DNA is TGTGCCAGCAGCCCCGAGGGAAACTACGAGCAGTACTTC.

This clonotype occurred many times. The rearrangement links TRBV12-3 or TRBV12-4 to TRBJ2-1, with a weak D call TRBD1 (5 bases). This CDR3 is 14 amino acids long. Trimming removed 3 bases at V and 5 bases at J, with 11 bases between. The CDR3 nucleotides are TGTGCCAGCAGTTTCTCAGGGCACGACAATGAGCAGTTCTTC. Translating it yields CASSFSGHDNEQFF.

This clonotype was observed many times. The rearrangement uses TRBV11-2 and TRBJ2-5; the D is unclear. The CDR3 runs to 13 residues. V lost 5 bases, J lost 2 bases, and 9 bases lay in between. CDR1 and CDR2 from the germline V gene are SGHAT and FQNNGV. CDR3 residues: CASSLSQQETQYF. CDR3 DNA sequence: TGTGCCAGCAGCCTCTCCCAACAAGAGACCCAGTACTTC.

The chain is built from TRBV10-3 and TRBJ2-6; D remains unclear. Germline assignment: CDR1 ENHRY and CDR2 SYGVKD. This CDR3 spans 11 amino acids. The V and J ends lost 10 bases and 1 base respectively, with 2 bases between them. CDR3 amino acids: CATSGANVLTF. The CDR3 DNA follows: TGTGCCACGTCTGGGGCCAACGTCCTGACTTTC.

This clonotype turned up a few times. J is TRBJ1-2 and V is TRBV4-1; D unclear. Germline CDR1 reads MGHRA; CDR2 reads YSYEKL. V gave up 0 bases and J gave up 3 bases, with 11 bases separating them. There are 15 residues in the CDR3. CDR3 DNA: TGCGCCAGCAGCCAAGAACGCGGTGCATACTATGGCTACACCTTC. Translated: CASSQERGAYYGYTF.

The CDR3 sequence is CASRARTGDYEKLFF. Here the CDR3 DNA reads TGTGCCAGCAGAGCCAGGACAGGAGATTATGAAAAACTGTTTTTT. This chain joins TRBV2 and TRBJ1-4, with 7 bases fitting TRBD1. The germline V gene has CDR1 SNHLY and CDR2 FYNNEI. CDR3 length: 15 amino acids. With 6 bases clipped from V and 6 bases from J, the junction kept 10 bases outside the gene matches.

This clonotype was counted at least ten times. One junction end disagrees with the germline gene, perhaps due to a read error. DNA of the CDR3: TGTGCTAGCAGCCTAGGCCCAGTGGGAGGAGAGACCCAGTACTTC. Protein: CASSLGPVGGETQYF. The J gene is TRBJ2-5, the V gene TRBV7-7; the D gene is possibly TRBD2 (6 bases). CDR3 length: 15 amino acids. Germline V gives CDR1 SSHAT, CDR2 FNYEAQ (reference sequence).

V is TRBV28 and J is TRBJ2-4; D uncertain. From germline, CDR1 is MDHEN and CDR2 SYDVKM. This CDR3 is built from 15 residues. Deletions cut 5 bases from V and 8 bases from J, with 19 bases between. DNA of the CDR3: TGTGCCAGCAGTCCCCGAGTGGGGTTTCAGGACATTCAGTACTTC. It translates to CASSPRVGFQDIQYF.

The DNA for the CDR3 is TGTGCTAGTGGTTTGGTCCGGGTAGGTGGGCAGTTCTTC. The encoded protein is CASGLVRVGGQFF. The chain joins TRBV12-5 to TRBJ2-1; D remains ambiguous. Germline CDR1 LGHNT, CDR2 FRNRAP. This CDR3 spans 13 amino acids. V was trimmed by 0 bases and J by 12 bases, leaving 12 bases between them.

This clonotype occurred many times. The chain links TRBV2 to TRBJ2-5, with TRBD2 matching 15 bases. The CDR3 spans 19 residues. Germline V gene lookup returns CDR1 SNHLY and CDR2 FYNNEI. The ends lost 6 bases at V and 4 bases at J; junction bases unmatched: 15. CDR3 amino acids: CASSPKPGLAGGLSETQYF. CDR3 DNA: TGTGCCAGCAGCCCAAAGCCCGGACTAGCGGGAGGGTTGTCAGAGACCCAGTACTTC.

This sequence joins TRBV2 and TRBJ1-1, with unresolved D. With 5 bases removed from V and 6 bases from J, the gap between germline ends came to 19 bases. The CDR3 has 15 residues. CDR1 and CDR2 (germline): SNHLY, FYNNEI. CDR3 in DNA: TGTGCCAGCAGTCTTTACTCTCGGGCCCAGTCTGAAGCTTTCTTT. Its translation is CASSLYSRAQSEAFF.